This record covers a single TCR beta chain. Naive CD8 populations comprised CD45RO-negative cells positively selected for CCR7, excluding terminally differentiated effector memory CD45RA+ cells. The CDR3 has 17 amino acids. Per germline, CDR1 ENHRY and CDR2 SYGVKD. The ends lost 0 bases at V and 5 bases at J; junction bases unmatched: 6. This sample stems from a study of shared clonotypes between healthy human individuals. In the study overall: Three plates each covered CD4 naive and memory; CD8 naive two, CD8 memory one.

Measured with immunoSEQ multiplex PCR; TCRdb has only the in-frame clones, and not every one. Counted here are around 1.9 million clones, more than 85% occurring once; the ten biggest clones make up about 1.8%. Material: naive CD8+ T cells from PBMCs. V is TRBV10-3 and J is TRBJ2-2, with 10 bases aligning to TRBD2. The clonotype was recovered from a man between 18 and 35 years old in good health. Some clones in this sample may be carry-over from other donors' samples. The CDR3 spells CAISESASGGRTGELFF. The CDR3 nucleotides are TGTGCCATCAGTGAGTCGGCTAGCGGGGGAAGGACCGGGGAGCTGTTTTTT.